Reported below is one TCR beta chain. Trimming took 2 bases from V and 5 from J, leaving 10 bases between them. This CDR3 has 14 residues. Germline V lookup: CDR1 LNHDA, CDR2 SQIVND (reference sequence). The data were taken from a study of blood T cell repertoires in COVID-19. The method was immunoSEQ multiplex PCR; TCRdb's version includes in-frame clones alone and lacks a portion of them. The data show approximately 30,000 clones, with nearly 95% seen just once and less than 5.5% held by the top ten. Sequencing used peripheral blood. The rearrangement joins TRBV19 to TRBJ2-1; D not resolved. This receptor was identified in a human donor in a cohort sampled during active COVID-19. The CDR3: CASSIRGEHNEQFF. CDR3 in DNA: TGTGCCAGTAGTATAAGAGGAGAGCACAATGAGCAGTTCTTC. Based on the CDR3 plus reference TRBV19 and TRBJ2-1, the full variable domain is DGGITQSPKYLFRKEGQNVTLSCEQNLNHDAMYWYRQDPGQGLRLIYYSQIVNDFQKGDIAEGYSVSREKKESFPLTVTSAQKNPTAFYLCASSIRGEHNEQFFGPGTRLTVL.